These 4 T cell receptor beta chains originate from one sample sequenced in a study of T-cell memory formation after mild COVID-19. From the 5' RACE reads, TCRdb called clonotypes with MiXCR, one entry per CDR3 protein. The sample holds about 540,000 distinct CDR3 sequences; around 20% are singletons and the top ten take around an eighth. Specimen: PBMCs or a T cell subset sorted from them (not recorded which). The receptors come from an adult woman who had mild COVID-19 (a few samples of this study predate the infection). Cell type and time point are not known.

The chain combines TRBV12-3 or TRBV12-4 with TRBJ2-7; tentative D call: TRBD2 (5 bases). The CDR3 has 13 amino acids. Deletions cut 3 bases from V and 7 bases from J, with 13 bases between. The CDR3 spells CASSFIRGREQYF. The CDR3 DNA reads as TGTGCCAGCAGTTTTATACGGGGTCGGGAGCAGTACTTC.

The sample holds a few counts of this clonotype. The chain recombines TRBV5-1 with TRBJ1-4; 9 bases align to TRBD1. Germline V gene sequence: CDR1 SGHRS, CDR2 YFSETQ. V lost 4 bases and J lost 2; bases outside the gene matches: 3. The CDR3 sequence is 15 residues long. The CDR3 DNA reads TGCGCCAGCAGCACCGGACAGGGGACTAATGAAAAACTGTTTTTT. It yields the protein CASSTGQGTNEKLFF.

This clonotype was picked up a small number of times. The chain is built from TRBV7-2 and TRBJ2-4; TRBD2 matches at 7 bases. V shed 5 bases, J shed 4 bases, and the junction held 11 bases outside the gene matches. Germline values: CDR1 SGHTA, CDR2 FQGNSA. There are 16 residues in the CDR3. The CDR3 loop is CASSVTSGGAKNIQYF. In DNA form, the CDR3 reads TGTGCCAGCAGCGTAACGTCGGGGGGTGCTAAAAACATTCAGTACTTC.

This clonotype turned up a few times. The J gene is TRBJ1-6, the V gene TRBV7-9, with 10 bases identical to TRBD1. With 4 bases clipped from V and 6 bases from J, the junction kept 3 bases outside the gene matches. The CDR3 has 15 amino acids. Germline assignment: CDR1 SEHNR and CDR2 FQNEAQ (reference sequence). CDR3 DNA: TGTGCCAGCAGCTGGGGACAGGGGTTTAATTCACCCCTCCACTTT. Its translation: CASSWGQGFNSPLHF.